This TCR beta chain was recovered during a study of blood T cell repertoires in COVID-19. Seattle patients were enrolled while actively infected and followed longitudinally. The method was immunoSEQ multiplex PCR; TCRdb's version includes in-frame clones alone and lacks a portion of them. Found here are 150,000 or so clones, over 80% of them singletons; the top ten hold 4.5% to 5%. With respect to this clone: Germline is not matched at one junction end, which may reflect a read error.

The CDR3 is made up of 12 amino acids. CDR1 and CDR2 from the germline V gene are MNHEY and SVGEGT. Sequencing was performed on peripheral blood. The receptor comes from a young man with COVID-19, enrolled during active disease. This chain joins TRBV6-2 or TRBV6-3 and TRBJ2-1; 11 bases are shared with TRBD2. For the CDR3, the DNA is TGTGCCAGCAGTTATTATAGCGGGGGGGGAATCTTC. Translated: CASSYYSGGGIF.